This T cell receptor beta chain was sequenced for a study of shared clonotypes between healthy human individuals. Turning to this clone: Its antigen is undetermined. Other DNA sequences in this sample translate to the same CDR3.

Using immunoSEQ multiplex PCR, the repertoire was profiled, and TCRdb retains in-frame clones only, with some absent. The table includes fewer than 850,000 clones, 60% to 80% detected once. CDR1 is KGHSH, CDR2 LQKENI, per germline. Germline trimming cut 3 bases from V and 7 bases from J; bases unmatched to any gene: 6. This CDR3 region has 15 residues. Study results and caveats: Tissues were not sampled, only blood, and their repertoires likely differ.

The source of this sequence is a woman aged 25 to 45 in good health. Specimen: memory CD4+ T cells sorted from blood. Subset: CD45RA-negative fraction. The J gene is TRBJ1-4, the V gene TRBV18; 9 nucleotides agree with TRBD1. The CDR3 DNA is TGTGCCAGCTCACCGCCGGGACAGGGTGGTGAAAAACTGTTTTTT. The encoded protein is CASSPPGQGGEKLFF. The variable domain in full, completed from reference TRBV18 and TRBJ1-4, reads NAGVMQNPRHLVRRRGQEARLRCSPMKGHSHVYWYRQLPEEGLKFMVYLQKENIIDESGMPKERFSAEFPKEGPSILRIQQVVRGDSAAYFCASSPPGQGGEKLFFGSGTQLSVL.